This TCR beta chain was captured in a study of shared clonotypes between healthy human individuals. Naivety among CD8 cells was defined by CD45RO negativity and positive CCR7 selection, thereby excluding terminally differentiated effector memory CD45RA+ cells. Each sample came from a Caucasian adult donor living in Nashville, Tennessee. The J segment lost 7 bases and the V segment lost 0 bases, leaving 14 bases of the junction unmatched. This CDR3 is 19 amino acids long. CDR1 and CDR2 from the germline V gene are LGHNT and FRNRAP. Study conclusions and caveats: On the whole, naive subsets had larger estimated richness than memory subsets had.

With regard to this clone: Its matching antigen is unknown.

On sorted subsets, replicate PCRs used 150 to 250 ng DNA, or 25,000 to 35,000 T cell genomes. Only in-frame clones appear in the TCRdb table, and some are missing; sequencing was by immunoSEQ multiplex PCR. Seen here are 1.5 million to 2.5 million clones, 85% to 95% observed once, and the top ten hold more than 0.9%. The sequence was collected from a man aged 18 to 29 in good health. The sequenced sample consisted of naive CD8+ T cells sorted from blood. The J gene is TRBJ2-1, the V gene TRBV12-5, with 11 bases lining up with TRBD1. CDR3 in amino acids: CASGLVKGDRDRGGNEQFF. The CDR3 DNA is TGTGCTAGTGGTTTGGTAAAGGGAGATAGGGACAGGGGGGGAAATGAGCAGTTCTTC.